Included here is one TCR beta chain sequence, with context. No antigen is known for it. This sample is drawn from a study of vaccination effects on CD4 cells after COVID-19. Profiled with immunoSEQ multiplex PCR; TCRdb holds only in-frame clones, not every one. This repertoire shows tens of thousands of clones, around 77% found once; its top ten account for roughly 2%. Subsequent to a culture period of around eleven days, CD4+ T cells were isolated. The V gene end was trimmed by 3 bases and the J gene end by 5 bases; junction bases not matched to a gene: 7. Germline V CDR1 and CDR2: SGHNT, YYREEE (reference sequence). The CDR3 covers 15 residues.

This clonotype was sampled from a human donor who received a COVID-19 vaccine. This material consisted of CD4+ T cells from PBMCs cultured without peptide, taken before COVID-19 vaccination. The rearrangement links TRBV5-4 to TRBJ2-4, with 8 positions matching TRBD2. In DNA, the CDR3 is TGTGCCAGCAGCTCCCGGGGGGGAGGGGAAAACATTCAGTACTTC. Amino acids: CASSSRGGGENIQYF.